Following are 23 T cell receptor beta chains from one sample sequenced in a study of OX40 agonist ivuxolimab in advanced cancers. The assay was immunoSEQ multiplex PCR, and TCRdb's table has in-frame clones only and misses some. The table lists roughly 50,000 clones, approximately 80% of them singletons, with around 4.5% in the top ten. The material sequenced was CD4+ or CD8+ T cells sorted from blood, taken in a trial of the OX40 agonist ivuxolimab. These receptors all come from an adult with an advanced solid tumor such as melanoma, head and neck, liver or kidney cancer.

The genes are TRBV2 and TRBJ1-2; D is unresolved. The ends were cut back, 0 bases at V and 10 bases at J, with 9 bases in the middle. CDR3 length: 12 residues. In germline, CDR1 is SNHLY, CDR2 FYNNEI. CDR3 sequence: CASSEAQMIYTF. The DNA for the CDR3 is TGTGCCAGCAGTGAAGCACAGATGATCTACACCTTC.

A single count supports this clone. The conserved final phenylalanine or tryptophan is absent from the CDR3, which likely points to a read error. Because the CDR3's place on the DNA is in doubt, the DNA is left out and the CDR3 is given as listed by TCRdb. The genes are TRBV7-9 and TRBJ2-7; TRBD2 reflects the table's D call only, with no check against the DNA. Counting both end residues, the CDR3 totals 13 amino acids. Per germline, CDR1 SEHNR and CDR2 FQNEAQ (reference sequence). The CDR3: CASSPGTSGRPSL.

The chain recombines TRBV6-5 with TRBJ2-3; TRBD2 matches at 7 bases. With V trimmed by 6 bases and J by 1 base, 7 bases remained unmatched. There are 15 residues in the CDR3. Germline CDR1 is MNHEY and CDR2 is SVGAGI. The CDR3 DNA reads as TGTGCCAGCAGCTATCTAGCGGCCGGCACAGATACGCAGTATTTT. It is translated as CASSYLAAGTDTQYF.

CDR3 sequence reads: CASASSGLADTQYF. CDR3 nucleotides: TGTGCCAGCGCTTCGTCCGGGCTAGCAGATACGCAGTATTTT. The chain carries TRBV5-6 and TRBJ2-3; no definite D call. Between the trimmed V and J ends, which lost 7 bases and 4 bases, there was a span of 16 bases. Germline-derived CDR1 and CDR2 are SGHDT and YYEEEE. The CDR3 is 14 residues long.

V and J are TRBV14 and TRBJ2-1, with TRBD2 matching over 9 bases. Germline trimming cut 2 bases from V and 7 bases from J; bases unmatched to any gene: 6. The germline V gene encodes CDR1 SGHDN and CDR2 FVKESK. This CDR3 contains 15 residues. The CDR3 DNA is TGTGCCAGCAGCCAACCGGGACTAGCTATGAATGAGCAGTTCTTC. This encodes CASSQPGLAMNEQFF.

V gene TRBV10-2 combines with J gene TRBJ2-7, with 9 bases aligning to TRBD1. The CDR3 length is 15 residues. V lost 7 bases, J lost 4 bases, and 11 bases stayed unmatched. Germline V CDR1 and CDR2: WSHSY, SAAADI. The CDR3 here is CASTTPGTGRYEQYF. DNA of the CDR3: TGCGCCAGCACAACTCCCGGGACAGGGAGGTACGAGCAGTACTTC.

This clone was detected only a few times. The chain couples TRBV5-1 to TRBJ2-5; tentatively, D is TRBD1 (6 bases). Germline loops: CDR1 SGHRS, CDR2 YFSETQ. CDR3 length equals 11 residues. V was trimmed by 6 bases and J by 5 bases, leaving 8 bases between them. The CDR3 sequence is CASKQGETQYF. In DNA form, the CDR3 reads TGCGCCAGCAAACAGGGTGAGACCCAGTACTTC. Full variable domain (missing parts from reference TRBV5-1 and TRBJ2-5): KAGVTQTPRYLIKTRGQQVTLSCSPISGHRSVSWYQQTPGQGLQFLFEYFSETQRNKGNFPGRFSGRQFSNSRSEMNVSTLELGDSALYLCASKQGETQYFGPGTRLLVL.

This chain connects TRBV15 to TRBJ1-1, with 10 nucleotides matching TRBD1. The trim removed 7 bases at V and 4 bases at J, leaving 3 bases unmatched. Germline CDR1 and CDR2: LNHNV and YYDKDF (reference sequence). The CDR3 spans 13 residues. CDR3 DNA sequence: TGTGCCACCAAACGGGACAGGGGCACTGAAGCTTTCTTT. Translation: CATKRDRGTEAFF.

This clone was seen more than once but under ten times. The rearrangement uses TRBV12-2 and TRBJ2-5; the table names TRBD2, a call not compared with the DNA. TRBV12-2 is a documented pseudogene. There are 18 residues in the CDR3. DNA for the CDR3: TGTGCAAGTCGCTTAGCAGTCGGAAAGGAGATTCCCCTGGAGACCCAGTACTTC. Its protein is CASRLAVGKEIPLETQYF.

The V and J genes are TRBV19 and TRBJ1-2, with a weak D call TRBD1 (5 bases). The germline V gene encodes CDR1 LNHDA and CDR2 SQIVND (reference sequence). V was pared by 3 bases and J by 3 bases, with 11 bases between. The CDR3 loop spans 14 amino acids. CDR3 in amino acids: CASSIRRRDYGYTF. CDR3 DNA sequence: TGTGCCAGTAGTATTAGGCGCAGGGACTATGGCTACACCTTC.

The chain has TRBV5-1 and TRBJ2-1, with D perhaps TRBD2 (5 bases). The CDR3 consists of 17 residues. V was clipped by 4 bases and J by 0 bases, with 17 bases between them. CDR1 is SGHRS and CDR2 is YFSETQ in the germline V gene. As DNA, the CDR3 is TGCGCCAGCAGCCCCTCGGCTAGCCCGATCTCCTACAATGAGCAGTTCTTC. Translating it yields CASSPSASPISYNEQFF.

The chain uses TRBV9 and TRBJ2-2; a possible D gene is TRBD2 (6 bases). The ends were cut back, 7 bases at V and 0 bases at J, with 13 bases in the middle. This CDR3 comprises 15 residues. CDR1 SGDLS and CDR2 YYNGEE come from the germline V gene. CDR3 region: CASQTGTPNTGELFF. The CDR3 DNA reads as TGTGCCAGCCAGACCGGGACTCCGAACACCGGGGAGCTGTTTTTT. The whole variable domain, filled in from reference TRBV9 and TRBJ2-2, reads DSGVTQTPKHLITATGQRVTLRCSPRSGDLSVYWYQQSLDQGLQFLIQYYNGEERAKGNILERFSAQQFPDLHSELNLSSLELGDSALYFCASQTGTPNTGELFFGEGSRLTVL.

The rearrangement joins TRBV19 to TRBJ2-7, with 9 bases aligning to TRBD1. CDR3 length: 15 residues. After removal of 4 bases from V and 1 base from J, the junction contained 5 bases not matched to a gene. CDR1 is LNHDA, CDR2 SQIVND, per germline (reference sequence). The CDR3 loop is CASSRGTGLSYEQYF. In DNA form, the CDR3 reads TGTGCCAGTAGTAGGGGGACAGGGTTGTCCTACGAGCAGTACTTC. Together with reference TRBV19 and TRBJ2-7, the CDR3 gives the full variable domain: DGGITQSPKYLFRKEGQNVTLSCEQNLNHDAMYWYRQDPGQGLRLIYYSQIVNDFQKGDIAEGYSVSREKKESFPLTVTSAQKNPTAFYLCASSRGTGLSYEQYFGPGTRLTVT.

The chain combines TRBV28 with TRBJ1-2; D gene unclear. With 2 bases removed from V and 4 bases from J, the gap between germline ends came to 5 bases. The CDR3 totals 12 residues. CDR1 MDHEN and CDR2 SYDVKM come from the germline V gene. CDR3 protein: CASSLALYGYTF. CDR3 DNA: TGTGCCAGCAGTTTAGCCCTCTATGGCTACACCTTC.

The gene calls are TRBV28 and TRBJ1-1; the match to TRBD1 covers 7 bases. CDR3 size: 17 residues. V shed 4 bases and J 0 bases; nucleotides not matched to a gene: 11. Germline V CDR1 and CDR2: MDHEN, SYDVKM. In DNA, the CDR3 is TGTGCCAGCAGTTCCTCCCTGACAGGGTTCATGAACACTGAAGCTTTCTTT. Translation gives CASSSSLTGFMNTEAFF.

This sequence joins TRBV7-6 and TRBJ1-3; perhaps TRBD1 as D (6 bases). Germline CDR1 SGHVS, CDR2 FNYEAQ. The CDR3 loop spans 14 amino acids. V was trimmed by 1 base and J by 2 bases, leaving 6 bases between them. The CDR3 region is CASSLDRAGNTIYF. CDR3 in DNA: TGTGCCAGCAGCTTAGACAGGGCTGGAAACACCATATATTTT.

The rearrangement uses TRBV18 and TRBJ1-1; D is unresolved. Per germline, CDR1 KGHSH and CDR2 LQKENI. Trimming left V 1 base short and J 5 bases short, with 5 bases between. This CDR3 comprises 12 residues. The CDR3 loop is CASSPLGTEAFF. CDR3 DNA: TGTGCCAGCTCACCACTGGGGACTGAAGCTTTCTTT.

The V call is TRBV2, the J call TRBJ1-2; possibly TRBD1 for D (5 bases). Trimming shortened V by 6 bases and J by 8 bases, and 19 bases separated the two germline ends. The V gene's germline CDR1 is SNHLY and CDR2 FYNNEI. The CDR3 contains 14 residues. The CDR3 nucleotides are TGTGCCAGCAGCCAACTCCTGGGGGGGGTCGGCTACACCTTC. This sequence encodes CASSQLLGGVGYTF.

The V gene is TRBV27, the J gene TRBJ1-6; 9 positions agree with TRBD1. Trimming removed 3 bases from V and 5 bases from J; junction bases left unmatched: 2. Germline V gives CDR1 MNHEY, CDR2 SMNVEV (reference sequence). The CDR3 consists of 15 residues. CDR3 sequence (DNA): TGTGCCAGCAGTTTCCGGGACAGGGATAATTCACCCCTCCACTTT. This encodes CASSFRDRDNSPLHF.

V is TRBV5-6 and J is TRBJ1-3, with 9 bases identical to TRBD1. The CDR3 has 15 amino acids. In germline, CDR1 is SGHDT, CDR2 YYEEEE. The trim removed 0 bases at V and 4 bases at J, leaving 2 bases unmatched. The CDR3 DNA is TGTGCCAGCAGCTTGGCGGGGACAGGGGGAAACACCATATATTTT. This codes for CASSLAGTGGNTIYF.

The rearrangement links TRBV7-9 to TRBJ2-5; 12 positions match TRBD2. V shed 8 bases and J 1 base; nucleotides not matched to a gene: 17. CDR1 and CDR2 (germline): SEHNR, FQNEAQ (reference sequence). There are 19 residues in the CDR3. In DNA form, the CDR3 reads TGTGCCAGCGCCCGTGGGCTAGCGGGGGGGCCGGGGTCCCAAGAGACCCAGTACTTC. Protein sequence: CASARGLAGGPGSQETQYF.

For the CDR3, the DNA is TGTGCTAGTGGTTTGAACCGGGACCAACAGTTCTTC. Translation gives CASGLNRDQQFF. The genes are TRBV12-5 and TRBJ2-1; D possibly matches TRBD1 or TRBD2 (5 bases each). The CDR3 loop spans 12 amino acids. Germline CDR1 is LGHNT and CDR2 is FRNRAP. The V end was cut by 2 bases, the J end by 13 bases, with 12 bases between.

The rearrangement links TRBV30 to TRBJ2-5; D gene ambiguous. The CDR3 loop spans 13 amino acids. CDR1 and CDR2 from the germline V gene are GTSNPN and SVGIG (reference sequence). The V end was cut by 0 bases, the J end by 4 bases, with 9 bases between. CDR3 sequence: CAWSVLLGETQYF. The CDR3 DNA sequence: TGTGCCTGGAGTGTGTTGCTGGGAGAGACCCAGTACTTC.